Following are 5 T cell receptor beta chains from one sample sequenced in a study of T cells after yellow fever vaccination. TCRdb redid the calling of the 5' RACE reads with MiXCR, one entry per CDR3 protein. Of 300,000 to 400,000 distinct CDR3 sequences listed, over 8% are singletons. The specimen was PBMCs, collected on the day of the first yellow fever vaccination. All receptors derive from a man aged 18 to 35 who received the YFV17D yellow fever vaccine.

There are many counts of this clonotype. This rearrangement joins TRBV12-3 or TRBV12-4 to TRBJ1-1; D not resolved. The CDR3 has 12 amino acids. V was shortened by 3 bases and J by 4 bases, with 6 bases between the two germline ends. In DNA form, the CDR3 reads TGTGCCAGCAGTTTTAGTGGCACTGAAGCTTTCTTT. This gives the protein CASSFSGTEAFF.

V usage is TRBV12-3 or TRBV12-4 and J usage is TRBJ2-7, with D possibly TRBD1 on 7 matching bases. V was shortened by 5 bases and J by 7 bases, with 15 bases between the two germline ends. This CDR3 spans 13 amino acids. The CDR3 is CASSKKGAGEQYF. In DNA form, the CDR3 reads TGTGCCAGCAGTAAAAAGGGGGCGGGGGAGCAGTACTTC.

There are a few counts of this clonotype. The chain couples TRBV6-2 or TRBV6-3 to TRBJ2-3; D not certain. Germline assignment: CDR1 MNHEY and CDR2 SVGEGT. The CDR3 covers 14 residues. V gave up 5 bases and J gave up 2 bases, with 11 bases separating them. CDR3 residues: CASSPDGATDTQYF. CDR3 DNA sequence: TGTGCCAGCAGTCCGGACGGAGCCACAGATACGCAGTATTTT.

This clonotype was detected many times. J is TRBJ2-1 and V is TRBV12-3 or TRBV12-4; 12 bases match TRBD1. This CDR3 has 14 amino acids. J lost 8 bases, V lost 7 bases, and 6 bases had no gene match. CDR3 in DNA: TGTGCCAGCACTCAGGGACAGGGGGCTTATGAGCAGTTCTTC. Its protein is CASTQGQGAYEQFF.

The table lists this clonotype with many counts. The genes are TRBV5-1 and TRBJ2-7; D is undetermined. CDR1 and CDR2 from the germline V gene are SGHRS and YFSETQ. CDR3 size: 14 residues. Between the trimmed V and J ends, which lost 0 bases and 4 bases, there was a span of 11 bases. The CDR3 coding sequence is TGCGCCAGCAGCTTGGTCGCAAACGCATACGAGCAGTACTTC. Translation: CASSLVANAYEQYF.